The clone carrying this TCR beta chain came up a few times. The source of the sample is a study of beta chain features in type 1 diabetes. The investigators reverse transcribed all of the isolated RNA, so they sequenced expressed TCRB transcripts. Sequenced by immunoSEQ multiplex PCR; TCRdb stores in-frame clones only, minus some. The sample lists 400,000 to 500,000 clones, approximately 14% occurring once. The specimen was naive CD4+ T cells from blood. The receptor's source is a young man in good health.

The CDR3 DNA reads TGTGCCAGCAGTTCACCGGACAGGCGGGAAGAGACCCAGTACTTC. Protein: CASSSPDRREETQYF. V and J are TRBV6-5 and TRBJ2-5; 7 nucleotides line up with TRBD1. In germline, CDR1 is MNHEY, CDR2 SVGAGI. CDR3 length: 15 amino acids. J was trimmed by 3 bases and V by 4 bases; bases with no gene match: 8.